The entry below describes one T cell receptor (beta chain). Its target is not known. Cells were stimulated nonspecifically with anti-CD3/anti-CD28 magnetic beads. CD4+ T cells upregulating both CD40 ligand and CD69 were sorted as responding cells. The immunoSEQ assay was version 4, run in survey mode. Each sample used up to about 1 ug genomic DNA diluted to approximately 9 ng/uL. The assay was immunoSEQ multiplex PCR, and TCRdb's table has in-frame clones only and misses some. Of more than 30,000 clones listed, 87% were seen once; the top ten hold about 1.3%. The data stem from a study of persistence of HIV-infected CD4 T cells. As for the study in general: Anti-CD3/anti-CD28 beads activated more cells than antigen stimulation did.

The study's findings and limits: TCRbeta richness was lower in CMV- and Gag-responding cells than in anti-CD3/anti-CD28-responding cells. The rare CMV-responding cells with HIV-1 proviruses were not separately TCR-sequenced.

Trimming stripped 1 base from V and 8 bases from J, with 12 bases between. This CDR3 has 14 residues. CDR1 and CDR2 (germline): LNHNV, YYDKDF (reference sequence). Specimen: CD4+ T cells sorted from PBMCs after 18-hour stimulation, collected from a patient who received antiretroviral therapy. J is TRBJ1-5 and V is TRBV15; D uncertain. This TCR was recovered from an adult man with HIV who was CMV-seropositive. The CDR3 nucleotides are TGTGCCACCAGCAGAGCCGCCCCACATGAGCCCCAGCATTTT. Protein: CATSRAAPHEPQHF.